This TCR beta chain derives from a study of T cell responses to AZD1222 COVID-19 vaccine. General observations from the study: Reports indicate that nearly half of spike-specific TCRs are directed at unmutated variant regions.

TCRdb's copy holds only in-frame clones and misses some; the assay was immunoSEQ multiplex PCR. The sample includes about 100,000 clones, about 87% seen only once; the top ten take 1.8%. This clone was detected a few times. Antigen: not known. Germline assignment: CDR1 MGHRA and CDR2 YSYEKL. The CDR3 covers 15 residues. V lost 1 base and J 8 bases, leaving 12 bases between the germline ends. The sample consisted of peripheral blood, taken on day 0 of AZD1222 vaccination. This sequence joins TRBV4-1 and TRBJ1-6; D is unclear. This receptor was taken from an adult in good health. CDR3 sequence (DNA): TGCGCCAGCAGCCAAGGCGCCCCCCAGCATTCACCCCTCCACTTT. Protein: CASSQGAPQHSPLHF.